Listed below are T cell receptor beta chains from one sample, sequenced in a study of blood T cell repertoires in COVID-19. Profiled with immunoSEQ multiplex PCR; TCRdb holds only in-frame clones, not every one. The profile covers fewer than 250,000 clones, with approximately 84% appearing a single time and 4% taken by the ten largest. Sequenced material: peripheral blood. These receptors came from a man over 45 with acute or convalescent COVID-19. The CDR3 runs from the conserved cysteine through the conserved F or W. D genes are given only for firm matches. Size is omitted from some rows. Given values are once, few, many or a class for expanded clones.

DNA: TGTGCCAGCAGCACCGGGGCAGGGGCCTTACTCAATCAGCCCCAGCATTTT
CDR3: CASSTGAGALLNQPQHF
size: -
J: TRBJ1-5
V: TRBV6-2/TRBV6-3
D: -

DNA: TGTGCCAGTAGCAGCTGGGGGGGCGAAAATTCACCCCTCCACTTT
CDR3: CASSSWGGENSPLHF
size: -
J: TRBJ1-6
V: TRBV19
D: -

DNA: TGTGCCAGCAGCGTCACGGGGGGGTTGAACACTGAAGCTTTCTTT
CDR3: CASSVTGGLNTEAFF
size: -
J: TRBJ1-1
V: TRBV9
D: -

DNA: TGCGCCAGCAGGGGGACTAGCGGGAGTTTTGGGACCCAGTACTTC
CDR3: CASRGTSGSFGTQYF
size: -
J: TRBJ2-5
V: TRBV10-2
D: TRBD2

DNA: TGTGCCAGCAGCTTACAATCGGTGAGGACAGATACGCAGTATTTT
CDR3: CASSLQSVRTDTQYF
size: -
J: TRBJ2-3
V: TRBV7-8
D: -

DNA: TGCGCCAGCAGCCGACCGGACAGGGGGACCTATGGCTACACCTTC
CDR3: CASSRPDRGTYGYTF
size: -
J: TRBJ1-2
V: TRBV4-1
D: TRBD1

DNA: TGTGCCAGCTCGCCCCGACAGGGCTCCTACGAGCAGTACTTC
CDR3: CASSPRQGSYEQYF
size: -
J: TRBJ2-7
V: TRBV18
D: TRBD1

DNA: TGTGCCAGCAGTACCCCCCCTAGCTCCTATAATTCACCCCTCCACTTT
CDR3: CASSTPPSSYNSPLHF
size: -
J: TRBJ1-6
V: TRBV6-2/TRBV6-3
D: -

DNA: TGCAGTGGAGATCAAACAGCGGGAGATGGCACAGATACGCAGTATTTT
CDR3: CSGDQTAGDGTDTQYF
size: -
J: TRBJ2-3
V: TRBV29-1
D: TRBD2

DNA: TGTGCCAGCAGCAGAACGGGACTAGCGGGATCCGAGCAGTACTTC
CDR3: CASSRTGLAGSEQYF
size: few
J: TRBJ2-7
V: TRBV5-5
D: TRBD2

DNA: TGTGCCAGCATCAGCGGTCGGTTGGGCGGGGAGCTGTTTTTT
CDR3: CASISGRLGGELFF
size: once
J: TRBJ2-2
V: TRBV27
D: -

DNA: TGTGCCAGCAGCGGAGACAGGGAACCCACAGATACGCAGTATTTT
CDR3: CASSGDREPTDTQYF
size: -
J: TRBJ2-3
V: TRBV11-2
D: TRBD1

DNA: TGTGCCAGCAGCCAGTTAGCGGGAGGTTCCTACGAGCAGTACTTC
CDR3: CASSQLAGGSYEQYF
size: -
J: TRBJ2-7
V: TRBV3-1/TRBV3-2
D: TRBD2

DNA: TGTGCCAGCAGCCAAAGTGGGGGGTCCTATAATTCACCCCTCCACTTT
CDR3: CASSQSGGSYNSPLHF
size: once
J: TRBJ1-6
V: TRBV3-1/TRBV3-2
D: -

DNA: TGTGCCAGCTCACCGAACACAGGGATCAAGTTGGATGAGCAGTTCTTC
CDR3: CASSPNTGIKLDEQFF
size: -
J: TRBJ2-1
V: TRBV18
D: -

DNA: TGTGCCTGGAGTTCTTCAGGGAAAGGGGGCAATCAGCCCCAGCATTTT
CDR3: CAWSSSGKGGNQPQHF
size: -
J: TRBJ1-5
V: TRBV30
D: -

DNA: TGTGCCAGCGGACGACAGGGGGCCCAAGATACGCAGTATTTT
CDR3: CASGRQGAQDTQYF
size: -
J: TRBJ2-3
V: TRBV27
D: TRBD1

DNA: TGTGCCAGCAGAGGCGGGACAGGGGGAGGAAATACGCAGTATTTT
CDR3: CASRGGTGGGNTQYF
size: -
J: TRBJ2-3
V: TRBV2
D: TRBD1

DNA: TGTGCCAGTAGTCTCGGAGGGCTCGGGGACACTGAAGCTTTCTTT
CDR3: CASSLGGLGDTEAFF
size: -
J: TRBJ1-1
V: TRBV19
D: -

DNA: TGTGCCAGCAGTTGGCAGGAGGACACCGGGGAGCTGTTTTTT
CDR3: CASSWQEDTGELFF
size: -
J: TRBJ2-2
V: TRBV6-5
D: -

DNA: TGTGCCGGCAGCAAAGGTGGGACAGGTTTGAATCAGCCCCAGCATTTT
CDR3: CAGSKGGTGLNQPQHF
size: -
J: TRBJ1-5
V: TRBV5-8
D: TRBD1

DNA: TGTGCCAGCAGCCCATCCCCTTCGGGGGGAGGAGATACGCAGTATTTT
CDR3: CASSPSPSGGGDTQYF
size: -
J: TRBJ2-3
V: TRBV7-3
D: TRBD2